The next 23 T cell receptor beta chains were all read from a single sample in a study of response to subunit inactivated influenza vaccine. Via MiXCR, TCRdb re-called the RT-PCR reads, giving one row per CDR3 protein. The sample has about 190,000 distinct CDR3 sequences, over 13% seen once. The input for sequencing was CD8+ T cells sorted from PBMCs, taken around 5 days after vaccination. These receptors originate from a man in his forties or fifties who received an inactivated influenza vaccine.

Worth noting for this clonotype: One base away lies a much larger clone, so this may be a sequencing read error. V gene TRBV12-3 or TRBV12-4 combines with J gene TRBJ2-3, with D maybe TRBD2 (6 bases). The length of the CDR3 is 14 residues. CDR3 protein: CASSNTGVTYTQYF. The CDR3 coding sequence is TGTGCCAGCAGTAATACGGGGGTCACATATACGCAGTATTTT.

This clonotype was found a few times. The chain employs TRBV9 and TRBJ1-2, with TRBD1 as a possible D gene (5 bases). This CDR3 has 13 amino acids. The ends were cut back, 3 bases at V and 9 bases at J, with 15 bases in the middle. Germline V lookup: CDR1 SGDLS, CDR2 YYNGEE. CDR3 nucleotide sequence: TGTGCCAGCAGCGCGGATCAGGGTTGGAGCTACACCTTC. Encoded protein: CASSADQGWSYTF.

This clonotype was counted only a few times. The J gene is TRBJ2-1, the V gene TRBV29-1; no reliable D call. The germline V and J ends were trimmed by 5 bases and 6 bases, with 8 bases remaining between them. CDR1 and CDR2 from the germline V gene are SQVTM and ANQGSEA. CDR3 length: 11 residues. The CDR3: CSVSSSNEQFF. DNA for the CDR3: TGCAGCGTTAGTAGTTCCAATGAGCAGTTCTTC.

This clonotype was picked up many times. The CDR3 reads CATSDYGGEYYNEQFF. The DNA for the CDR3 is TGTGCCACCAGTGATTACGGCGGGGAGTACTACAATGAGCAGTTCTTC. This chain uses TRBV24-1 with TRBJ2-1, with TRBD2 as a possible D gene (6 bases). The CDR3 sequence is 16 residues long. V shed 2 bases and J shed 3 bases, with 13 bases lying between them. The germline V gene encodes CDR1 KGHDR and CDR2 SFDVKD.

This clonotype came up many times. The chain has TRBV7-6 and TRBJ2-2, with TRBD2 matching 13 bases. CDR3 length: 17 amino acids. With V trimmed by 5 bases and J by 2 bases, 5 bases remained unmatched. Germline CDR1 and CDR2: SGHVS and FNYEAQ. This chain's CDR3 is CASSQLAGGGNTGELFF. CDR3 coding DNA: TGTGCCAGCAGCCAACTAGCGGGAGGGGGAAACACCGGGGAGCTGTTTTTT.

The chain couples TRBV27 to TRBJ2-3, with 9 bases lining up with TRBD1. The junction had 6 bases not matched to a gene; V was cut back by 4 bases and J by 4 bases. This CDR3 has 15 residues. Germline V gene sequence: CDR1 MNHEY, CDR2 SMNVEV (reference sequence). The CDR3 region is CASSSPGQGSDTQYF. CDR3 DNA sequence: TGTGCCAGCAGTTCACCGGGACAGGGTTCAGATACGCAGTATTTT.

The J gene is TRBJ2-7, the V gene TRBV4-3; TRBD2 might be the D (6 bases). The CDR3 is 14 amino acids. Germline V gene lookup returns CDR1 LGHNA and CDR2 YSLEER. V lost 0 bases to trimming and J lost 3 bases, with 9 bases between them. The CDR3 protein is CASSQDFGGYEQYF. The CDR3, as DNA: TGCGCCAGCAGCCAAGATTTCGGGGGCTACGAGCAGTACTTC.

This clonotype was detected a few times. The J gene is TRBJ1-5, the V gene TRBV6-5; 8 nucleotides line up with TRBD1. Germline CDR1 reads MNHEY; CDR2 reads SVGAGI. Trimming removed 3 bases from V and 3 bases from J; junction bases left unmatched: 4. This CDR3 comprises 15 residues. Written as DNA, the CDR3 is TGTGCCAGCAGTTATTCGGACAGGGTCAATCAGCCCCAGCATTTT. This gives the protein CASSYSDRVNQPQHF.

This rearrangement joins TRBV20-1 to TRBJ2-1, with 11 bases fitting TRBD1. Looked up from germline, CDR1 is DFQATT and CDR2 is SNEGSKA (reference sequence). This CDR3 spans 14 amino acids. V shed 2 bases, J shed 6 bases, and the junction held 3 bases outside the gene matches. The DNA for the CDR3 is TGCAGTGCTAGATCCGGGACAGGGGGCAATGAGCAGTTCTTC. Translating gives CSARSGTGGNEQFF.

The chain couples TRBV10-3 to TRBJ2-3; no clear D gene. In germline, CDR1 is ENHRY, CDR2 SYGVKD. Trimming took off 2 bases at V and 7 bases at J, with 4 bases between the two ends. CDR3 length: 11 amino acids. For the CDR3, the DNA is TGTGCCATCAGTGAGAAGAATACGCAGTATTTT. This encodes CAISEKNTQYF.

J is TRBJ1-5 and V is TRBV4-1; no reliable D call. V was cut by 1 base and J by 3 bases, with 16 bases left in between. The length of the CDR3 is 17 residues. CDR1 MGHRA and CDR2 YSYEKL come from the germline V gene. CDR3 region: CASSQVSETGYNQPQHF. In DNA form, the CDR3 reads TGCGCCAGCAGCCAAGTGTCAGAGACTGGGTACAATCAGCCCCAGCATTTT.

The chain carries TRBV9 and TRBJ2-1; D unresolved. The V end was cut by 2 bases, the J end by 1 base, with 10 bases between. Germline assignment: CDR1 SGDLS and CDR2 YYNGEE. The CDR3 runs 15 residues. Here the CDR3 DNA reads TGTGCCAGCAGCGTGGCCAGCAATTCCTACAATGAGCAGTTCTTC. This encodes CASSVASNSYNEQFF.

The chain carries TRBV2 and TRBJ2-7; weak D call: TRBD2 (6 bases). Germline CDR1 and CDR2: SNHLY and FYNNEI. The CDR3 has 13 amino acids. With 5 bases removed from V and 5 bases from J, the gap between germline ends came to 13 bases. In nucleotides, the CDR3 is TGTGCCAGCAGTCACGGGGGAGAGAACGAGCAGTACTTC. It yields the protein CASSHGGENEQYF.

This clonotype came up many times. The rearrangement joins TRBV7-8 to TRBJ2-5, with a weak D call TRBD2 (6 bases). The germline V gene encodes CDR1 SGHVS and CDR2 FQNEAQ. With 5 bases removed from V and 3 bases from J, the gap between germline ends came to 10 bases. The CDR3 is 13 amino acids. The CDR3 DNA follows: TGTGCCAGCAGCCTCCGACTAGAAGAGACCCAGTACTTC. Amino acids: CASSLRLEETQYF.

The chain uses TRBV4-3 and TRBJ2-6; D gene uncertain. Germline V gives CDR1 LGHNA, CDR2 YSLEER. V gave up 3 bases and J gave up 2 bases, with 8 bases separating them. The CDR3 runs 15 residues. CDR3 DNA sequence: TGCGCCAGCAGCCAGTCGAGGACTGGGGCCAACGTCCTGACTTTC. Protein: CASSQSRTGANVLTF.

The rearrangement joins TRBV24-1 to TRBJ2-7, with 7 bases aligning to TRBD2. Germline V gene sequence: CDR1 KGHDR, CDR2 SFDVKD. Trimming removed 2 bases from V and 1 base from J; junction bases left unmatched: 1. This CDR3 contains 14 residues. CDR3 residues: CATSDSAGSYEQYF. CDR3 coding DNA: TGTGCCACCAGTGATTCAGCGGGATCCTACGAGCAGTACTTC.

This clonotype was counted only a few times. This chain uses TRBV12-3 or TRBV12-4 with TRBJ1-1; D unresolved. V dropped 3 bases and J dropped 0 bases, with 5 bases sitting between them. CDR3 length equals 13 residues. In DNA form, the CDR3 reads TGTGCCAGCAGTTTTGAGATGAACACTGAAGCTTTCTTT. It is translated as CASSFEMNTEAFF.

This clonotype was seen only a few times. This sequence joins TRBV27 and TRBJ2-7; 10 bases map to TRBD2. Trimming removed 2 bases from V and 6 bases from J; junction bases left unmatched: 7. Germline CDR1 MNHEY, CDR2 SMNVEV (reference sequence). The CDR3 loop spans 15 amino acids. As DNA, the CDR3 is TGTGCCAGCAGTTTACGAGTAGCGGGAGGCGGCGAGCAGTACTTC. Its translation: CASSLRVAGGGEQYF.

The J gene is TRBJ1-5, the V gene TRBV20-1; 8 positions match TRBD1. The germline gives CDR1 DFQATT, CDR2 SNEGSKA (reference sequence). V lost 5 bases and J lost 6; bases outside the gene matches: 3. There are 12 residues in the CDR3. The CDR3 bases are TGCAGTGCTGACAGGGGCGGTCAGCCCCAGCATTTT. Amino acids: CSADRGGQPQHF.

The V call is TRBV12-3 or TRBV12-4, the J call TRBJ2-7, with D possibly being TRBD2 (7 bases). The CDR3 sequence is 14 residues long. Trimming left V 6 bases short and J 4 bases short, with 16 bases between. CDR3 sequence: CASSPLGGRYEQYF. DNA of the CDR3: TGTGCCAGCAGCCCTCTGGGGGGGCGGTACGAGCAGTACTTC.

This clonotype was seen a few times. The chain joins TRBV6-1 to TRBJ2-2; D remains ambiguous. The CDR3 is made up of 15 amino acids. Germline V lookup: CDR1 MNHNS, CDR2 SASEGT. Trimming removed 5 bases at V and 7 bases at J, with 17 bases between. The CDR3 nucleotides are TGTGCCAGCAGTCCAAAATTTAGAGGAGACGGGGAGCTGTTTTTT. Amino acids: CASSPKFRGDGELFF.

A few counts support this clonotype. The CDR3 region is CASSPSGINNEQFF. DNA of the CDR3: TGTGCCAGCAGCCCAAGCGGGATTAACAATGAGCAGTTCTTC. The chain has TRBV28 and TRBJ2-1, with 7 positions matching TRBD2. The J segment lost 5 bases and the V segment lost 6 bases, leaving 7 bases of the junction unmatched. Looked up from germline, CDR1 is MDHEN and CDR2 is SYDVKM. CDR3 length equals 14 residues.

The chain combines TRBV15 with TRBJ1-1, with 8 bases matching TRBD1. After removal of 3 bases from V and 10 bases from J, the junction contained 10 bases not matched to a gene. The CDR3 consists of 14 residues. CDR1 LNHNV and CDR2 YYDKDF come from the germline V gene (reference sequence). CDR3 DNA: TGTGCCACCAGCAGTGGGACAGGAGGTATGGTAGCTTTCTTT. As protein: CATSSGTGGMVAFF.